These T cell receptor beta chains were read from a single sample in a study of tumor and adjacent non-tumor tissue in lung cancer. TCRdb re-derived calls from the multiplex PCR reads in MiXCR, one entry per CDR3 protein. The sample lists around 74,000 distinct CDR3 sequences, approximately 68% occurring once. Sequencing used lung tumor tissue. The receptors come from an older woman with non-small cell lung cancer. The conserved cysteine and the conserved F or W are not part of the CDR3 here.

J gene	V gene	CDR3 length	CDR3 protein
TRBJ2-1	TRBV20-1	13	SARAGGRVNNEQF
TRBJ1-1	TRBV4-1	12	TSSTRTENTEAF
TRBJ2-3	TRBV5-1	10	ASGRASDTQY
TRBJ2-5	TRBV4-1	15	ASSLDRPGHEGGTQY
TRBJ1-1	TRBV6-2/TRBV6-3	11	ASIYSSDTEAF
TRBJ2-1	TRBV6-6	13	ASSYSMSSYNEQF
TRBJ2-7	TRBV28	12	ASRAGTSSYEQY
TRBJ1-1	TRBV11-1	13	TSSGRAGPLTEAL
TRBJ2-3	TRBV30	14	AWRYRDVSFTDTQY
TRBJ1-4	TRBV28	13	ANSLVGTGDEKLF
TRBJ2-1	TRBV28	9	ASSPWREQF
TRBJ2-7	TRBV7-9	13	ASSDYRDRSYKQY
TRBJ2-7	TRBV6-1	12	ASSESLAVYKQY
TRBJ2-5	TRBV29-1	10	NDRLAQETQY
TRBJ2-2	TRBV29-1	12	IVVRSLEGGELF
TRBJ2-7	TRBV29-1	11	GVPVSGSYEQY
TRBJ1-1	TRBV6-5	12	ANSYSTRNTEAF
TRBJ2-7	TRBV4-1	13	ASSRNRDGSYEQY
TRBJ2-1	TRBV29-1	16	SVEAPSGLAEGVNEQF
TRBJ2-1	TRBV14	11	ASNQWERGERF
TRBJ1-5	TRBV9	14	ASSVGAGEPTSPQH
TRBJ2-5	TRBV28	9	ASTGAETQY
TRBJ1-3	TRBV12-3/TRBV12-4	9	ANSFMGTIH
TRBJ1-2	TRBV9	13	ASSSGGLSGYGYT
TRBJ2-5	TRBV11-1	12	ASNPRGRGETQY
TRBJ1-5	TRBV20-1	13	SAKKTGVDNQPQH
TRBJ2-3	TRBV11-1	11	ASANPFTDTQY
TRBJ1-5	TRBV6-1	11	ANILNGVQPQH
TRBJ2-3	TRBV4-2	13	ASSQGTSLTDAQF
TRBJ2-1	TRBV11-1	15	ASSSHLAGGSYNEQF
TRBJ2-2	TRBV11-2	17	ASSPYNLGLARGTGELF
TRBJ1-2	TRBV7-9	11	ASSLATNYGNT
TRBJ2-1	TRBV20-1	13	GATAGQGSYNEQF
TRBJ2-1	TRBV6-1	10	ASHDGYNEQF
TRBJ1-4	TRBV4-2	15	ASSQEERVTTNEELF
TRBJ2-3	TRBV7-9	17	ASSLGFRDSPHTPDTQF
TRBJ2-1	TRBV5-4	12	VSSPVGAMDEQS
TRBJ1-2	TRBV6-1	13	VSSESRGGSYGYI
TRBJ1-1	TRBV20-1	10	SASGPFTEAF
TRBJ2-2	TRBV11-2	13	ASSKPVTDTGELF
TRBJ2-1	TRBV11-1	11	ASSYLSRGERF
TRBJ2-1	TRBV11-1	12	ASSPLEGRYEQS
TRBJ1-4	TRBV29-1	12	SVGTGGTNEILF
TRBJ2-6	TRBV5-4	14	ASNFDGLLGATVLT
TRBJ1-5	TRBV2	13	ASSEARGSNQPQH
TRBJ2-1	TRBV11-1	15	ASSLESGGGSYNEQF
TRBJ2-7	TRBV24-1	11	ATGDPGLYEQY
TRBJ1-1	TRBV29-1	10	SLRFGGTEAF
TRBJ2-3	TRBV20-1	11	SADRDVADTQY
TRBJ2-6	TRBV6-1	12	ASSEGIGANVLT
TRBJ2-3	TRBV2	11	ASTIGTTGTQY
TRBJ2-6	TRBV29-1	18	NVGERARGQSDAGANVMT
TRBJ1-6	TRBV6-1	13	ASSEGPGLPSPFH
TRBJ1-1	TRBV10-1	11	ASRESGRAEAL
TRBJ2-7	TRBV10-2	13	ASSESGLAEVVQY